These T cell receptor beta chains were read from a single sample in a study of shared clonotypes between healthy human individuals. Libraries were prepared by immunoSEQ multiplex PCR; TCRdb keeps only in-frame clonotypes and omits some of them. The data show some 2,000,000 clones, around 96% seen once. The sample taken for sequencing was naive CD8+ T cells sorted from blood. Every receptor here comes from a man aged 18 to 29 in good health. The conserved cysteine and the conserved F or W are not part of the CDR3 here.

j_call v_call cdr3_aa
TRBJ2-3 TRBV5-4 ASSPLAGEGTDTQY
TRBJ1-1 TRBV7-9 ASTAPGGLLNTEAF
TRBJ2-7 TRBV19 ATADRVYEQY
TRBJ2-7 TRBV27 ASSLRQGNNEQY
TRBJ2-7 TRBV4-3 ASSKRQGSDNEQY
TRBJ2-7 TRBV4-1 ASSQTGTGDYEQY
TRBJ1-1 TRBV11-2 ASSPVQGVMNTEAF
TRBJ2-7 TRBV11-2 ASSYPDSYEQY
TRBJ2-7 TRBV5-1 ASSFTAGTQYEQY
TRBJ2-5 TRBV10-3 AISASGGAETQY
TRBJ2-1 TRBV29-1 SVENAGSRTGF
TRBJ2-7 TRBV27 ASRWGLSEY
TRBJ1-1 TRBV30 AWIDHGEGMNTEAF
TRBJ2-7 TRBV4-2 ASSQDWENHEQY
TRBJ2-1 TRBV6-6 ASSPATANEQF
TRBJ1-1 TRBV4-3 ASSQEEGIEAF
TRBJ2-7 TRBV6-5 ASSYGDRVYEQY
TRBJ1-6 TRBV9 ASSEDVANSPLH
TRBJ2-1 TRBV11-2 ASVEGALRSYNEQF
TRBJ1-1 TRBV30 AWMGTAQTEAF
TRBJ2-2 TRBV28 ASRGAGNTGELF
TRBJ1-5 TRBV6-6 ASRPEDRRQPQH
TRBJ1-1 TRBV6-1 ASSDRAANTEAF
TRBJ1-2 TRBV7-9 ASSPNLGGANGYT
TRBJ2-1 TRBV9 ASSPRLAGVLYNEQF
TRBJ2-5 TRBV13 ASSSPWEGQETQY
TRBJ2-7 TRBV4-1 ASSLGDTLGEQY
TRBJ2-1 TRBV6-5 ASSSYLARDNEQF
TRBJ2-7 TRBV6-5 ASSYSAGGTYEQY
TRBJ1-1 TRBV4-3 ASSQDPEMNTEAF
TRBJ1-1 TRBV7-2 ASSSPLRLKTPDGTEAF
TRBJ2-5 TRBV7-9 ASSLLDIHQETQY
TRBJ2-6 TRBV5-4 ASSLQGQGPTGANVLT
TRBJ1-2 TRBV27 ASSSTGAAYGYT
TRBJ2-5 TRBV6-5 ASSLGQGWETQY
TRBJ2-2 TRBV2 ASTGQGAAGELF
TRBJ1-1 TRBV2 ASSEGQGVTEAF
TRBJ2-1 TRBV7-3 ASSLGLAGQEWQF
TRBJ1-1 TRBV5-6 ASSTGQNTEAF
TRBJ2-6 TRBV6-1 ASSATGPSGANVLT